Listed below are T cell receptor beta chains from one sample, sequenced in a study of early T cells in non-severe SARS-CoV-2 infection. TCRdb re-called the 5' RACE reads with MiXCR, one entry per CDR3 protein. The data contain roughly 70,000 distinct CDR3 sequences, more than 15% of them singletons. Sequences were derived from whole blood, sampled at baseline. The receptors here all came from an adult who was a healthcare worker with PCR-confirmed SARS-CoV-2 infection or an uninfected control (not recorded which). CDR3s include the opening cysteine and the closing phenylalanine or tryptophan. The order of the fields is clone size, D gene, V gene, J gene, CDR3 DNA, CDR3 protein. The D gene is left open where the match is weak. A row's size may be missing; if present it is once, few, many or a size class.

-,TRBD1,TRBV7-9,TRBJ2-1,TGTGCCAGCAGCCCCATGGCCGACAGGGTCGGATACAATGAGCAGTTCTTC,CASSPMADRVGYNEQFF
many,-,TRBV10-3,TRBJ2-3,TGTGCCATCAGTGAGCGTCTGGGACCAGATACGCAGTATTTT,CAISERLGPDTQYF
many,TRBD1,TRBV5-4,TRBJ1-1,TGTGCCAGCAGCTTGGGCTTTGTGGGGACAGAAAACACTGAAGCTTTCTTT,CASSLGFVGTENTEAFF
-,-,TRBV4-2,TRBJ2-3,TGTGCCAGCAGCCAAGATTTGCCTAGGGAAGGCACAGATACGCAGTATTTT,CASSQDLPREGTDTQYF
many,-,TRBV28,TRBJ1-3,TGTGCCAGCAATACGGGACACCGCTCTGGAAACACCATATATTTT,CASNTGHRSGNTIYF
few,-,TRBV7-2,TRBJ2-7,TGTGCCAGCAGCAACCAACAGGGAAGGGGCGAGCAGTACTTC,CASSNQQGRGEQYF
-,-,TRBV10-2,TRBJ2-3,TGCGCCAGCAGTGATTGGGGGGAAAGGGATACGCAGTATTTT,CASSDWGERDTQYF
-,-,TRBV5-6,TRBJ2-3,TGTGCCAGCAGCTTGGAACAGCTCACAGATACGCAGTATTTT,CASSLEQLTDTQYF
many,-,TRBV6-5,TRBJ2-6,TGTGCCACGCGCTCGGGCCAGGGAGTTTCTGGGGCCAACGTCCTGACTTTC,CATRSGQGVSGANVLTF
few,-,TRBV6-2/TRBV6-3,TRBJ1-2,TGTGCCAGCAGTTACTCGAGTAGTGATGGCTACACCTTC,CASSYSSSDGYTF
few,-,TRBV6-5,TRBJ2-1,TGTGCCAGCAGTACCTTCCAGGGGAATGAGCAGTTCTTC,CASSTFQGNEQFF
medium-sized,TRBD1,TRBV5-4,TRBJ2-5,TGTGCCAGCAGCTTGGGATCAGGGGGCTTTGGAGAGACCCAGTACTTC,CASSLGSGGFGETQYF
many,-,TRBV28,TRBJ2-2,TGTGCCAGCAGGCCGGGACAGAACACCGGGGAGCTGTTTTTT,CASRPGQNTGELFF
-,TRBD2,TRBV19,TRBJ2-7,TGTGCCAGTAGTACAGTTCGACTAGCGGGAGATATCGAGCAGTACTTC,CASSTVRLAGDIEQYF
few,-,TRBV6-5,TRBJ1-3,TGTGCCAGCAGTGGCACAAGCTCTGGAAACACCATATATTTT,CASSGTSSGNTIYF
few,TRBD2,TRBV14,TRBJ2-3,TGTGCCAGCAGCCAAGGACTAGCAGCTAGCACAGATACGCAGTATTTT,CASSQGLAASTDTQYF
few,TRBD2,TRBV20-1,TRBJ2-7,TGCAGTGCTGGGAATGGACTAGCGGGAGACTACGAGCAGTACTTC,CSAGNGLAGDYEQYF
-,TRBD1,TRBV7-9,TRBJ1-1,TGTGCCAGCAGCTCAATGGCGCAACAGGGGGTTCGAACTGAAGCTTTCTTT,CASSSMAQQGVRTEAFF
few,-,TRBV20-1,TRBJ2-2,TGCAGTGCTAGAGATCAGCCGTACACCGGGGAGCTGTTTTTT,CSARDQPYTGELFF
few,-,TRBV20-1,TRBJ1-2,TGCAGTGCTAGCCATGGGGGGCGAAGGTATGGCTACACCTTC,CSASHGGRRYGYTF
-,-,TRBV20-1,TRBJ1-2,TGCAGTGCTGGACACCGAGGGGGCTACACCTTC,CSAGHRGGYTF